Listed below are T cell receptor beta chains from one sample, sequenced in a study of blood T cell repertoires in COVID-19. Libraries were prepared by immunoSEQ multiplex PCR; TCRdb keeps only in-frame clonotypes and omits some of them. The top ten hold approximately 6.2% of the sample, which has under 250,000 clones, about 84% seen once. Sample: peripheral blood. The receptors derive from a woman older than 75 with COVID-19, enrolled during active disease. Both conserved end residues are part of each CDR3. The D gene is left open where the match is weak. Size values are once, few and many counts, or a class for expanded clones, and some rows have none.

J gene,clone size,D gene,V gene,CDR3 protein,CDR3 DNA
TRBJ1-1,few,TRBD1,TRBV27,CASSRTGWGTEAFF,TGTGCCAGCAGCAGGACAGGATGGGGCACTGAAGCTTTCTTT
TRBJ1-1,NA,TRBD1,TRBV28,CASSSPTGIFRAFF,TGTGCCAGCAGTTCGCCGACAGGGATCTTTAGGGCTTTCTTT
TRBJ1-2,NA,NA,TRBV5-1,CASSPNAGSLYGYTF,TGCGCCAGCAGCCCCAACGCCGGGAGCCTCTATGGCTACACCTTC
TRBJ1-2,NA,NA,TRBV29-1,CRVPPGAGAHYGYTF,TGCCGCGTTCCTCCGGGGGCGGGGGCCCACTATGGCTACACCTTC
TRBJ1-2,once,TRBD1,TRBV3-1/TRBV3-2,CASSLRGSRGDYGYTF,TGTGCCAGCAGCCTAAGGGGGTCCAGGGGGGACTATGGCTACACCTTC
TRBJ1-4,NA,NA,TRBV28,CASLEPGSNEKLFF,TGTGCCAGCCTCGAGCCGGGTAGTAATGAAAAACTGTTTTTT
TRBJ2-1,once,NA,TRBV12-3/TRBV12-4,CASSLNRENEQFF,TGTGCCAGCAGTTTGAACAGGGAAAATGAGCAGTTCTTC
TRBJ2-3,NA,NA,TRBV18,CASSPRSRADTQYF,TGTGCCAGCTCACCACGCAGCAGGGCAGATACGCAGTATTTT
TRBJ1-6,NA,NA,TRBV28,CASSLVSERGSPLHF,TGTGCCAGCAGTTTGGTCAGTGAAAGGGGTTCACCCCTCCACTTT
TRBJ1-1,NA,NA,TRBV30,CAWSVQMNTEAFF,TGTGCCTGGAGTGTACAGATGAACACTGAAGCTTTCTTT
TRBJ1-5,NA,TRBD1,TRBV28,CASEGQGASNSNQPQHF,TGTGCCAGCGAGGGACAGGGGGCGTCTAATAGCAATCAGCCCCAGCATTTT
TRBJ2-3,NA,TRBD2,TRBV15,CATSRDVSGGYTQYF,TGTGCCACCAGCAGAGATGTAAGCGGGGGTTATACGCAGTATTTT
TRBJ1-5,NA,TRBD1,TRBV4-2,CASSQATGNNQPQHF,TGTGCCAGCAGCCAAGCGACAGGGAATAATCAGCCCCAGCATTTT
TRBJ1-3,few,NA,TRBV6-5,CAAGRGRNTIYF,TGTGCCGCCGGGCGGGGGAGGAACACCATATATTTT
TRBJ2-7,NA,TRBD2,TRBV10-3,CAIRLAGGQYEQYF,TGTGCCATCAGACTAGCGGGGGGACAGTACGAGCAGTACTTC
TRBJ2-2,NA,NA,TRBV7-9,CASSLGPGSGELFF,TGTGCCAGCAGCTTAGGCCCAGGGTCCGGGGAGCTGTTTTTT
TRBJ1-2,NA,TRBD1,TRBV28,CASSPAGQSLGYTF,TGTGCCAGCAGTCCTGCGGGACAGTCCCTAGGCTACACCTTC
TRBJ1-5,NA,TRBD1,TRBV6-5,CASSPGQGRGQPQHF,TGTGCCAGCAGCCCGGGACAGGGTAGGGGTCAGCCCCAGCATTTT
TRBJ1-2,few,NA,TRBV19,CASFLAGQFSGGYTF,TGTGCCAGTTTCCTAGCCGGACAGTTCTCTGGAGGCTACACCTTC
TRBJ1-5,once,NA,TRBV7-4,CASSCRDLMNQPQHF,TGTGCCAGCAGCTGCCGGGACTTGATGAATCAGCCCCAGCATTTT
TRBJ1-5,few,TRBD1,TRBV5-5,CASSLEGQGVRQPQHF,TGTGCCAGCAGCTTGGAGGGACAGGGAGTGCGCCAGCCCCAGCATTTT
TRBJ2-1,NA,NA,TRBV20-1,CSAQGLDEQFF,TGCAGTGCCCAGGGATTGGATGAGCAGTTCTTC
TRBJ2-7,NA,TRBD1,TRBV18,CASSGQGSLEQYF,TGTGCCAGCTCAGGACAGGGGTCCCTCGAGCAGTACTTC
TRBJ2-1,NA,NA,TRBV7-2,CASTRWGDYNEQFF,TGTGCCAGCACTAGGTGGGGAGACTACAATGAGCAGTTCTTC
TRBJ1-1,NA,NA,TRBV19,CASSIASGEAFF,TGTGCCAGTAGTATAGCTTCGGGTGAAGCTTTCTTT
TRBJ1-5,NA,TRBD1,TRBV27,CASSLRGPENNQPQHF,TGTGCCAGCAGTCTCAGGGGGCCAGAGAACAATCAGCCCCAGCATTTT
TRBJ2-5,NA,TRBD1,TRBV2,CASKGAPQETQYF,TGTGCCAGCAAGGGGGCCCCCCAAGAGACCCAGTACTTC
TRBJ2-1,NA,TRBD2,TRBV5-1,CASSLWVSGGAQSYNEQFF,TGCGCCAGCAGCCTTTGGGTTAGCGGGGGGGCTCAATCCTACAATGAGCAGTTCTTC
TRBJ2-5,once,NA,TRBV25-1,CASSEAGGWETQYF,TGTGCCAGCAGTGAAGCAGGGGGGTGGGAGACCCAGTACTTC
TRBJ1-2,NA,NA,TRBV19,CASRQGSYGYTF,TGTGCCAGTAGGCAGGGGAGCTATGGCTACACCTTC
TRBJ1-5,once,NA,TRBV28,CASSTGGSSGQPQHF,TGTGCCAGCAGTACCGGGGGATCTTCGGGTCAGCCCCAGCATTTT
TRBJ1-4,NA,TRBD1,TRBV4-3,CASSQATGGIYNEKLFF,TGCGCCAGCAGCCAAGCTACAGGGGGCATCTACAATGAAAAACTGTTTTTT
TRBJ2-1,NA,NA,TRBV2,CATLPGGPYNEQFF,TGTGCCACCCTGCCCGGGGGGCCCTACAATGAGCAGTTCTTC
TRBJ1-2,NA,TRBD1,TRBV18,CASSPPGTDGYTF,TGTGCCAGCTCACCTCCCGGGACAGATGGCTACACCTTC
TRBJ1-1,NA,NA,TRBV6-5,CAGRGSQGGNTEAFF,TGTGCCGGCCGGGGGAGTCAGGGAGGGAACACTGAAGCTTTCTTT
TRBJ1-5,few,NA,TRBV21-1,CASSNHPGQADNQPQHF,TGTGCCAGCAGCAATCATCCGGGACAGGCTGATAATCAGCCCCAGCATTTT
TRBJ1-2,NA,NA,TRBV7-9,CASSHSRVEGYGYTF,TGTGCCAGCTCCCATTCCAGGGTTGAAGGCTATGGCTACACCTTC
TRBJ1-2,few,TRBD1,TRBV5-6,CASSLTGDYGYTF,TGTGCCAGCAGCTTGACAGGGGACTATGGCTACACCTTC
TRBJ1-2,NA,NA,TRBV6-6,CASSYSTGTYGYTF,TGTGCCAGCAGTTACTCGACGGGAACCTATGGCTACACCTTC
TRBJ1-4,few,TRBD1,TRBV6-6,CASTDRGVEKLFF,TGTGCCAGCACGGACAGGGGTGTTGAAAAACTGTTTTTT
TRBJ2-7,once,TRBD1,TRBV4-3,CASSHRTGDLYEQYF,TGCGCCAGCAGCCACAGGACAGGGGACTTATACGAGCAGTACTTC
TRBJ1-3,few,TRBD1,TRBV19,CAAGQGWGSGSWDSGNTIYF,TGTGCCGCCGGACAGGGGTGGGGAAGTGGCTCCTGGGACTCTGGAAACACCATATATTTT
TRBJ2-5,NA,TRBD1,TRBV7-9,CASSPGGRGRGETQYF,TGTGCCAGCAGCCCAGGGGGCAGGGGAAGGGGAGAGACCCAGTACTTC
TRBJ2-7,few,NA,TRBV28,CASSLPGTYEQYF,TGTGCCAGCAGTTTACCGGGGACCTACGAGCAGTACTTC
TRBJ1-3,NA,TRBD1,TRBV19,CASSIPGQGHTTSGNTIYF,TGTGCCAGTAGTATTCCGGGACAGGGGCATACCACCTCTGGAAACACCATATATTTT